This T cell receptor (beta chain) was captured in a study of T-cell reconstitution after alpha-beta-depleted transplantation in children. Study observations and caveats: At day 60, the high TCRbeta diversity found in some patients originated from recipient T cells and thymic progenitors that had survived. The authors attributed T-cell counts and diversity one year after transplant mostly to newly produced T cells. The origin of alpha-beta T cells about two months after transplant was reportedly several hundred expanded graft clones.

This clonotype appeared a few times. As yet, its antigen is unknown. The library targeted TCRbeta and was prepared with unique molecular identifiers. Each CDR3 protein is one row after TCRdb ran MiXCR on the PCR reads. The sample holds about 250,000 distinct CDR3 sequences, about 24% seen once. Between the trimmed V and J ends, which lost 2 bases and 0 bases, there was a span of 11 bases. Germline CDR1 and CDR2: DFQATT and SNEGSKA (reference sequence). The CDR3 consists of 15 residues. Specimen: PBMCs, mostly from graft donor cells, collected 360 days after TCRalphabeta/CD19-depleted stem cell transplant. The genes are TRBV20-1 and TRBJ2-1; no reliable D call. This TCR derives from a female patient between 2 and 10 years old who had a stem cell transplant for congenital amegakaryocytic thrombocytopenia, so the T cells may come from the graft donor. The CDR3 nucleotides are TGCAGTGCTAGACCAAGGGTTGTCTCCTACAATGAGCAGTTCTTC. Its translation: CSARPRVVSYNEQFF.